These T cell receptor beta chains were read from a single sample in a study of T cell responses to AZD1222 COVID-19 vaccine. The table came from immunoSEQ multiplex PCR; TCRdb's copy has only in-frame clones and leaves some out. Among about 92,000 clones listed, approximately 90% were seen once. Sequences were derived from peripheral blood, sampled on day 0 of AZD1222 vaccination. The source is an adult in good health. CDR3s include the opening cysteine and the closing phenylalanine or tryptophan. Each record gives: V gene, D gene, clone size, J gene, CDR3 protein, CDR3 DNA. The D gene is left open where the match is weak. Part of the rows lack a size; the others show once, few, many or a class for expanded clones.

V: TRBV7-2; D: TRBD2; size: NA; J: TRBJ2-7; CDR3: CASSLALGGRASPYEQYF; DNA: TGTGCCAGCAGCTTAGCGTTAGGCGGGAGGGCCTCCCCCTACGAGCAGTACTTC
V: TRBV7-9; D: TRBD1; size: NA; J: TRBJ1-2; CDR3: CASSFPGQGAYRGYTF; DNA: TGTGCCAGCAGCTTCCCTGGACAGGGAGCTTATCGTGGCTACACCTTC
V: TRBV27; D: NA; size: once; J: TRBJ2-7; CDR3: CASSFRYPYEQYF; DNA: TGTGCCAGCAGTTTCCGTTACCCCTACGAGCAGTACTTC
V: TRBV30; D: NA; size: NA; J: TRBJ2-3; CDR3: CAWTVGDTQYF; DNA: TGTGCCTGGACGGTGGGAGATACGCAGTATTTT
V: TRBV7-6; D: NA; size: NA; J: TRBJ1-4; CDR3: CASRNLRGTNEKLFF; DNA: TGTGCCAGCAGGAACCTACGAGGAACTAATGAAAAACTGTTTTTT
V: TRBV9; D: NA; size: once; J: TRBJ2-7; CDR3: CASSAQGYEQYF; DNA: TGTGCCAGCAGCGCACAGGGTTACGAGCAGTACTTC
V: TRBV5-6; D: NA; size: once; J: TRBJ2-2; CDR3: CASSPWRGTGELFF; DNA: TGTGCCAGCAGCCCCTGGCGCGGCACCGGGGAGCTGTTTTTT
V: TRBV5-5; D: NA; size: NA; J: TRBJ2-7; CDR3: CASSLDGQTYEQYF; DNA: TGTGCCAGCAGCTTGGACGGACAGACCTACGAGCAGTACTTC
V: TRBV20-1; D: TRBD2; size: NA; J: TRBJ2-7; CDR3: CSASRSSGGGEQYF; DNA: TGCAGTGCTAGTAGGTCTAGCGGGGGTGGGGAGCAGTACTTC
V: TRBV2; D: NA; size: NA; J: TRBJ2-2; CDR3: CASKIANTGELFF; DNA: TGTGCCAGCAAAATAGCGAACACCGGGGAGCTGTTTTTT
V: TRBV7-9; D: NA; size: NA; J: TRBJ2-1; CDR3: CASTGGLRTRTYNEQFF; DNA: TGTGCCAGCACCGGGGGGCTCAGGACGCGGACCTACAATGAGCAGTTCTTC
V: TRBV19; D: NA; size: NA; J: TRBJ1-3; CDR3: CASNEARYSGNTIYF; DNA: TGTGCCAGTAACGAAGCGCGCTACTCTGGAAACACCATATATTTT
V: TRBV6-1; D: NA; size: NA; J: TRBJ1-2; CDR3: CASSEGGLRTHGYTF; DNA: TGTGCCAGCAGTGAAGGTGGACTCCGAACCCATGGCTACACCTTC
V: TRBV11-3; D: NA; size: NA; J: TRBJ2-3; CDR3: CASSNGDQDTQYF; DNA: TGTGCCAGCAGCAACGGGGATCAAGATACGCAGTATTTT
V: TRBV7-9; D: NA; size: few; J: TRBJ2-2; CDR3: CASSFGPGFTPGELFF; DNA: TGTGCCAGCAGCTTCGGCCCAGGGTTCACCCCCGGGGAGCTGTTTTTT
V: TRBV6-5; D: TRBD1; size: NA; J: TRBJ1-2; CDR3: CASSYSGTTGGRGYTF; DNA: TGTGCCAGCAGTTATTCCGGAACTACAGGGGGCCGTGGCTACACCTTC
V: TRBV3-1/TRBV3-2; D: NA; size: once; J: TRBJ1-3; CDR3: CASSQDPGAGGNTIYF; DNA: TGTGCCAGCAGCCAAGATCCGGGGGCCGGGGGAAACACCATATATTTT